Sequencing of this T cell receptor (beta chain) was carried out in a study of T-cell memory formation after mild COVID-19 (dated by TCRdb to the early 2020s). Broadly, across the study: TCR sequence clusters from the two donors were largely donor specific. T-cell clones expanding and contracting after mild COVID-19 in a couple of donors were tracked by longitudinal TCRalpha and TCRbeta repertoire sequencing. Two young, previously healthy adult volunteers made up the cohort, one male and one female.

Findings and caveats that apply to the study as a whole: Some responding clones were detected in pre-infection memory, suggesting pre-existing cross-reactive memory T cells joined the SARS-CoV-2 response. Clones that contracted from day 15 to 85 showed balanced CD4/CD8 phenotypes, whereas a second wave of clones that expanded from day 15 to 37 leaned towards CD4+. Contracting CD4+ clones were found mainly in CM and EM memory subsets, while CD8+ clones were enriched in EMRA. SARS-CoV-2 specificity was not confirmed for the second-wave clones peaking on day 37. The study included only a couple of mild cases, and larger cohorts that include severe cases with pre-infection samples were judged to be necessary.

TCRdb lists the instrument as Illumina NovaSeq 6000. TCRalpha and TCRbeta cDNA libraries were built by 5'RACE with constant-segment primers, adding sample barcodes and unique molecular identifiers. RNA was extracted from every sample with Trizol reagent. Libraries were amplified in two PCR steps, with a second sample barcode and Illumina TruSeq adapters added in the second step. The libraries were sequenced on an Illumina NovaSeq using 2 x 150 bp paired-end reads. Regarding the original processing steps: Demultiplexing of reads and collapsing into UMI-guided consensus sequences were performed with migec v1.2.7. Using mixcr v2.1.11, UMI consensuses were aligned to TRA and TRB V and J templates and then assembled into clonotypes. Clonotypes were classified as expanded or contracted when called significant by both edgeR and NoisET, with noise models trained on biological replicates. For edgeR calls, a false discovery rate-adjusted p below 0.01 and a log2 fold-change threshold of 1 were applied. PCA with hierarchical clustering of max-normalized trajectories of the 1000 most abundant clonotypes was used as exploratory dynamics analysis. Each responding clone was given a CD4 or CD8 phenotype based on the CD4+ and CD8+ repertoires, which had been sequenced separately. TCRdb's own reprocessing of the public reads used fastp at Q25 and MiXCR and kept productive beta chains. Each entry is one CDR3 protein sequence, shown with its most common DNA and genes. TCRdb, not the authors, supplied the V and J calls. The sample table holds under 550,000 distinct CDR3 sequences, of which over 15% were seen once. Of the sample, more than 9% falls within the top ten clones.

Ficoll-Paque density gradient centrifugation was the method used to isolate PBMCs. This clonotype showed up just a few times. Its antigen is still unknown. Base qualities are not at hand, and no much larger clone is one base apart. According to the germline V gene (reference sequence), CDR1 reads LGHDT and CDR2 reads YNNKEL. The junction shows trimming of 1 base on V and 4 bases on J, plus 5 bases between the germline ends. Its CDR3 holds 13 amino acids, cysteine through phenylalanine. The sequence is cut down to CDR3 DNA, 39 bases in frame from base 1. Sample: PBMCs or a T cell subset sorted from them (not recorded which). The chain couples TRBV3-1 to TRBJ2-1; the D gene is not confidently resolved. This TCR was sampled from an adult woman who had mild COVID-19 (a few samples of this study predate the infection). The sample titles of this study are shuffled in the database, so cell type and time point are left out; the donor was told from shared clones. This receptor carries the CDR3 CASSQVLYNEQFF. In nucleotide form, the sequence is TGTGCCAGCAGCCAAGTCTTGTACAATGAGCAGTTCTTC.